Below, 15 T cell receptor beta chains from the same sample are listed, as sequenced in a study of T-cell reconstitution after alpha-beta-depleted transplantation in children. Unique molecular identifiers featured in how the TCRbeta library was prepared. Via MiXCR, TCRdb re-called the PCR reads, giving one row per CDR3 protein. This sample yields roughly 220,000 distinct CDR3 sequences, of which more than 10% are seen a single time; about 2.4% belongs to the top ten. Sequences were derived from PBMCs from the stem cell graft donor, sampled from the stem cell graft. Every receptor here comes from a human donor who donated a stem cell graft to a child with acute lymphoblastic leukemia.

This clonotype appeared many times. The gene calls are TRBV25-1 and TRBJ2-1, with TRBD2 matching over 15 bases. The J segment lost 8 bases and the V segment lost 8 bases, leaving 10 bases of the junction unmatched. The CDR3 sequence is 16 residues long. Germline assignment: CDR1 MGHDK and CDR2 SYGVNS. The CDR3 spells CASGSGTSGRRDEQFF. The CDR3 nucleotides are TGTGCCAGCGGTTCGGGGACTAGCGGGAGGAGGGATGAGCAGTTCTTC.

This clonotype was seen repeatedly, ten times or more. The chain recombines TRBV12-3 or TRBV12-4 with TRBJ2-1, with 7 positions matching TRBD1. The CDR3 has 14 residues. Unmatched junction bases numbered 6, after V lost 5 bases and J lost 5 bases. CDR3 nucleotide sequence: TGTGCCAGCAGTCCCATCAGGGGGAACAATGAGCAGTTCTTC. Translation: CASSPIRGNNEQFF.

The genes are TRBV5-6 and TRBJ1-2, with D hard to call. The germline V and J ends were trimmed by 2 bases and 4 bases, with 15 bases remaining between them. This CDR3 region has 15 residues. Germline CDR1 is SGHDT and CDR2 is YYEEEE. CDR3 in DNA: TGTGCCAGCAGCTTCGGGCAGCACGCCTCCTATGGCTACACCTTC. Protein product: CASSFGQHASYGYTF.

This clonotype has a count of ten or more. This chain uses TRBV6-5 with TRBJ2-1; D is perhaps TRBD2 (5 bases). The CDR3 runs 14 residues. Trimming shortened V by 1 base and J by 9 bases, and 13 bases separated the two germline ends. The germline gives CDR1 MNHEY, CDR2 SVGAGI. The CDR3 bases are TGTGCCAGCAGTTACTTAGGACTGAGAGGTGAGCAGTTCTTC. Translating it yields CASSYLGLRGEQFF.

To note about this clonotype: This may come from a read error, since a much larger clone is one base off. The rearrangement uses TRBV29-1 and TRBJ2-5; perhaps D is TRBD1 or TRBD2 (5 bases each). CDR1 is SQVTM and CDR2 is ANQGSEA in the germline V gene. This CDR3 has 14 residues. CDR3 DNA: TGCAGCGCCAGGAGGTGGTGGGACCAAGAGACCCGGTACTTC. It specifies CSARRWWDQETRYF.

V is TRBV4-1 and J is TRBJ2-7, with D uncertain. Between the trimmed V and J ends, which lost 4 bases and 8 bases, there was a span of 21 bases. This CDR3 has 15 residues. Germline V gene lookup returns CDR1 MGHRA and CDR2 YSYEKL. In nucleotides, the CDR3 is TGCGCCAGCAGCCCGGCGGAGAGGAACCAATACAAGCAGTACTTC. This translates into CASSPAERNQYKQYF.

This clonotype was picked up many times. The V gene is TRBV5-5, the J gene TRBJ2-3; a possible D gene is TRBD2 (6 bases). Trimming took 4 bases from V and 8 from J, leaving 20 bases between them. Per germline, CDR1 SGHKS and CDR2 YYEKEE (reference sequence). This CDR3 has 15 amino acids. CDR3 amino acids: CASSVEGTMRGTQYF. The DNA of the CDR3 is TGTGCCAGCAGCGTGGAAGGGACGATGCGGGGTACGCAGTATTTT. Full variable domain (remainder filled in from reference TRBV5-5 and TRBJ2-3): DAGVTQSPTHLIKTRGQQVTLRCSPISGHKSVSWYQQVLGQGPQFIFQYYEKEERGRGNFPDRFSARQFPNYSSELNVNALLLGDSALYLCASSVEGTMRGTQYFGPGTRLTVL.

This clonotype was recorded at least ten times. The chain couples TRBV5-1 to TRBJ2-7; D is ambiguous. Germline CDR1 reads SGHRS; CDR2 reads YFSETQ. The CDR3 has 13 amino acids. Trimming took 1 base from V and 1 from J, leaving 6 bases between them. In nucleotides, the CDR3 is TGCGCCAGCAGCTTGACGGATTCCTACGAGCAGTACTTC. Translation: CASSLTDSYEQYF.

This CDR3 is CASSLVLAGVDTQYF. CDR3 DNA: TGTGCCAGCAGTTTAGTACTAGCGGGAGTGGATACGCAGTATTTT. The chain carries TRBV12-3 or TRBV12-4 and TRBJ2-3; 11 bases match TRBD2. Unmatched junction bases numbered 3, after V lost 1 base and J lost 6 bases. The CDR3 consists of 15 residues.

There are many counts of this clonotype. The chain recombines TRBV5-1 with TRBJ1-1; 7 bases are shared with TRBD1. The junction had 10 bases not matched to a gene; V was cut back by 4 bases and J by 1 base. The CDR3 is 16 residues long. Germline CDR1 SGHRS, CDR2 YFSETQ. CDR3 region: CASSPLQGRGNTEAFF. Here the CDR3 DNA reads TGCGCCAGCAGCCCGTTACAGGGGCGAGGGAACACTGAAGCTTTCTTT.

This clonotype was seen a handful of times. This chain connects TRBV7-2 to TRBJ1-2; no firm D call. The CDR3 is 11 amino acids. The germline V and J ends were trimmed by 10 bases and 6 bases, with 12 bases remaining between them. Germline CDR1 reads SGHTA; CDR2 reads FQGNSA. The CDR3 DNA reads TGTGCCACGCGGCGAGGCGATGGCTACACCTTC. Protein product: CATRRGDGYTF.

This clonotype was picked up many times. The chain has TRBV6-5 and TRBJ1-5; D is unclear. Trimming took off 5 bases at V and 5 bases at J, with 10 bases between the two ends. The germline V gene encodes CDR1 MNHEY and CDR2 SVGAGI. The length of the CDR3 is 13 residues. CDR3 nucleotide sequence: TGTGCCAGCAGTAGGACCGTGGATCAGCCCCAGCATTTT. It encodes CASSRTVDQPQHF.

This clonotype has at least ten counts. The chain employs TRBV6-2 or TRBV6-3 and TRBJ2-6; D remains unclear. CDR3 length: 15 residues. Trimming removed 2 bases from V and 1 base from J, with 6 bases in between. The germline CDR1 and CDR2 sequences are MNHEY and SVGEGT. The CDR3 region is CASSYDISGANVLTF. In DNA form, the CDR3 reads TGTGCCAGCAGTTACGACATATCTGGGGCCAACGTCCTGACTTTC.

This clonotype occurred many times. The J gene is TRBJ2-5, the V gene TRBV3-1, with 7 positions matching TRBD2. The junction had 9 bases not matched to a gene; V was cut back by 4 bases and J by 4 bases. CDR3 size: 15 residues. CDR1 is LGHDT and CDR2 is YNNKEL in the germline V gene (reference sequence). CDR3 sequence reads: CASSPTGGGRETQYF. Written as DNA, the CDR3 is TGTGCCAGCAGCCCCACCGGGGGAGGGCGAGAGACCCAGTACTTC.

Ten or more counts support this clonotype. V and J are TRBV7-2 and TRBJ1-2, with no clear D. CDR1 and CDR2 from the germline V gene are SGHTA and FQGNSA. V lost 5 bases to trimming and J lost 5 bases, with 12 bases between them. The CDR3 runs 13 residues. The CDR3 DNA is TGTGCCAGCAGCCCCCGGGAAAATTATGGCTACACCTTC. The encoded protein is CASSPRENYGYTF.